This TCR beta chain derives from a study of PD-L1 blockade in urothelial cancer. Study context: Analyses were performed on blood at 3 weeks after treatment start (the second dose) and at 6 weeks.

With V trimmed by 1 base and J by 5 bases, 13 bases remained unmatched. The CDR3 consists of 18 residues. Per germline, CDR1 SGHRS and CDR2 YFSETQ. The study's findings and limits: It was durable-benefit patients whose tumor-associated blood clones expanded more at 3 weeks. Below-median blood TCR clonality before treatment forecast better survival.

Worth noting for this clone: Its antigen is not identified.

TCRdb keeps only in-frame clones here, not all; method: immunoSEQ multiplex PCR. The table shows about 51,000 clones, with approximately 83% occurring only once. The sequenced sample was PBMCs, obtained around atezolizumab (anti-PD-L1) treatment. The V gene is TRBV5-1, the J gene TRBJ2-7; 12 bases are shared with TRBD2. The source is a man aged 55 to 70 with urothelial cancer. CDR3 in amino acids: CASSLNPLAGGLVNEQYF. Here the CDR3 DNA reads TGCGCCAGCAGCTTGAACCCCCTAGCGGGGGGGCTTGTGAACGAGCAGTACTTC.